The T cell receptor beta chain under discussion was sequenced for a study of CXCR3-negative and CXCR3-positive naive CD8 T cells. Study observations and caveats: Both naive subsets had comparably high diversity; memory CD8+ cells much lower. Unlike memory cells, which differed, naive CXCR3-negative and CXCR3-positive cells had similar TRBV-TRBJ usage. Hydrophobicity was higher for TRB CDR3s found in CXCR3-positive naive cells than in CXCR3-negative naive cells. Fresh PBMCs served for most assays, and CXCR3 expression fell partially after cryopreservation.

With respect to this clonotype: What it binds is not known.

Germline assignment: CDR1 WSHSY and CDR2 SAAADI. This CDR3 spans 14 amino acids. UMI-labeled 5' RACE TRB cDNA libraries were prepared from the cells. Reanalyzing the 5' RACE reads, TCRdb keeps one entry per CDR3 protein, without DNA. In total, the table holds around 92,000 distinct CDR3 sequences. V and J are TRBV10-2 and TRBJ1-1; absent DNA, TCRdb's TRBD1 call cannot be checked. This TCR was sampled from a human donor in good health. Some clones in this sample may be carry-over from other donors' samples. The sequencing sample was made of naive CXCR3- CD8+ T cells from blood. The subset here: CD45RO-CCR7+CD27+CD95- naive CD8+ T cells lacking CXCR3 (TNR3-). The CDR3 region is CASGRGLGVTEAFF.